This TCR beta chain is drawn from a study of PD-1 blockade in classical Hodgkin lymphoma. Regarding time point: cycle 4 day 1 (C4D1), after more than five weeks of nivolumab. After autologous stem cell transplantation all patients relapsed, and prior brentuximab vedotin exposure differed between cohorts. V dropped 0 bases and J dropped 6 bases, with 12 bases sitting between them. The CDR3 is 15 amino acids. CDR1 is SGHTS and CDR2 is YDEGEE in the germline V gene. Sequenced by immunoSEQ multiplex PCR; TCRdb stores in-frame clones only, minus some. The sample has 100,000 to 120,000 clones; roughly 89% are singletons.

The sequence was collected from a human donor with classical Hodgkin lymphoma. The V call is TRBV5-8, the J call TRBJ2-2, with D possibly matching TRBD1 (6 bases). The sample consisted of peripheral blood mononuclear cells (PBMCs), taken before the fourth cycle of nivolumab. The CDR3 nucleotides are TGTGCCAGCAGCTTGGCACAGGGTGGATCCGGGGAGCTGTTTTTT. This codes for CASSLAQGGSGELFF.